This T cell receptor (beta chain) was recorded in a study of shared clonotypes between healthy human individuals. This clone showed up just a few times. CDR1 is SEHNR and CDR2 is FQNEAQ in the germline V gene (reference sequence). The CDR3 is 11 residues long. Trimming stripped 5 bases from V and 6 bases from J, with 7 bases between. The data were produced by immunoSEQ multiplex PCR, yet TCRdb's version contains in-frame clones alone and is incomplete. The data contain 2,500,000 or so clones, 80% to 95% of them singletons. V and J are TRBV7-9 and TRBJ1-2; D not certain. This TCR was recovered from a man between 18 and 35 years old in good health. Some clones in this sample may be carry-over from other donors' samples. Sequenced material: naive CD4+ T cells from PBMCs. Subset here: CD45RA+ positively selected. The CDR3 here is CASSRSDGYTF. The CDR3 DNA follows: TGTGCCAGCAGCCGAAGCGATGGCTACACCTTC. Filled out from reference TRBV7-9 and TRBJ1-2, the complete variable domain reads DTGVSQNPRHKITKRGQNVTFRCDPISEHNRLYWYRQTLGQGPEFLTYFQNEAQLEKSRLLSDRFSAERPKGSFSTLEIQRTEQGDSAMYLCASSRSDGYTFGSGTRLTVV.